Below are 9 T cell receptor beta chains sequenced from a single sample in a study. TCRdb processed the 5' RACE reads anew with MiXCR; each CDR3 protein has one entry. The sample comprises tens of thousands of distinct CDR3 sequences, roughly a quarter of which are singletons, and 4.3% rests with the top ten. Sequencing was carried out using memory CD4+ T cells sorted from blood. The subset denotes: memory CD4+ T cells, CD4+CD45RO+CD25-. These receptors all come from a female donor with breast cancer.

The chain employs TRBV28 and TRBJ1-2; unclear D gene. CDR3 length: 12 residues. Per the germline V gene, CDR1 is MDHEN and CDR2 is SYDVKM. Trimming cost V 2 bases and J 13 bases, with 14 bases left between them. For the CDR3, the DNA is TGTGCCAGCAGTTTAGGACCGCCACCCGCCACCTTC. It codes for CASSLGPPPATF.

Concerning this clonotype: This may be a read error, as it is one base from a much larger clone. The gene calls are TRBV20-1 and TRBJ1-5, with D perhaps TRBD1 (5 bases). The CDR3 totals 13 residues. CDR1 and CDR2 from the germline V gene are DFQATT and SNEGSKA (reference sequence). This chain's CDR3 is CSTRQPDNQPQHF. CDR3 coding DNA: TGCAGTACTAGACAGCCAGACAATCAGCCCCAGCATTTT.

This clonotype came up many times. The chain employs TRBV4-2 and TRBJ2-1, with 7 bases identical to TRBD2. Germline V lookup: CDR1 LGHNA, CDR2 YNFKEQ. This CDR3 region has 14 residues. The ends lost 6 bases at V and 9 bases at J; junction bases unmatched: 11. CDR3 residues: CASRPGRRGLEQFF. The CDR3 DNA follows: TGTGCCAGCAGACCCGGGAGGAGAGGTCTTGAGCAGTTCTTC.

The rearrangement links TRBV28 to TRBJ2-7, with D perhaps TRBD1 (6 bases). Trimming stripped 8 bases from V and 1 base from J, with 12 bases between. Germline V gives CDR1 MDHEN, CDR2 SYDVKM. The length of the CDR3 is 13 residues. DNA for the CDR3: TGTGCCAGCCGTCCAGGGGTGTCCTACGAGCAGTACTTC. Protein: CASRPGVSYEQYF.

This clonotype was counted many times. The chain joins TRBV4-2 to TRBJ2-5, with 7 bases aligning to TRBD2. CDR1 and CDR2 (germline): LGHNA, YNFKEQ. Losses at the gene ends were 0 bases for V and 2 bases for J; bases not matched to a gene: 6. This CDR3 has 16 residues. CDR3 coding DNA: TGTGCCAGCAGCCAAGATATGCCTAGCGGACAAGAGACCCAGTACTTC. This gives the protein CASSQDMPSGQETQYF.

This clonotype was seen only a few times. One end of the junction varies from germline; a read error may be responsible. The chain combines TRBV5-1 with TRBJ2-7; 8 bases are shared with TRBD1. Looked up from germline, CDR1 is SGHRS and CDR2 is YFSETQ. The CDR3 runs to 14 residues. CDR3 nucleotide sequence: TGCGCCAGCAGTTACGGACAGGGTCTGAGCGAGCTGTACTTC. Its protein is CASSYGQGLSELYF.

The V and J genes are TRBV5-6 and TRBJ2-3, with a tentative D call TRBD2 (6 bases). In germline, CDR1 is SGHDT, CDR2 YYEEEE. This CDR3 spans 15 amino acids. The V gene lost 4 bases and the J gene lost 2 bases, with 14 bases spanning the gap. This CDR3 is CASSPGASATDTQYF. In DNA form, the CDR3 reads TGTGCCAGCAGCCCCGGGGCTAGCGCCACAGATACGCAGTATTTT. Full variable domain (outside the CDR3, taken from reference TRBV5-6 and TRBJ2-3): DAGVTQSPTHLIKTRGQQVTLRCSPKSGHDTVSWYQQALGQGPQFIFQYYEEEERQRGNFPDRFSGHQFPNYSSELNVNALLLGDSALYLCASSPGASATDTQYFGPGTRLTVL.

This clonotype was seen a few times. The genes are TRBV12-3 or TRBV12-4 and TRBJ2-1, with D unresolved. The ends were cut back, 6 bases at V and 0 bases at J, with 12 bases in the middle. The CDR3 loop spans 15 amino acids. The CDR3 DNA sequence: TGTGCCAGCAGCCCCGGACCCAGCTCCTACAATGAGCAGTTCTTC. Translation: CASSPGPSSYNEQFF.

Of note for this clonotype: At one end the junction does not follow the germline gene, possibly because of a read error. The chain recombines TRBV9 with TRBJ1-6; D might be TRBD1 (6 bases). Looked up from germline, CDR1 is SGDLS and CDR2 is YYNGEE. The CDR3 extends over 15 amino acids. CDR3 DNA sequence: TGTGCCGGCAGCGTAGAACTGGGGGCGAGTTCACCCCTCCACTTT. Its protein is CAGSVELGASSPLHF.